This TCR beta chain was identified in a study of T-cell reconstitution after alpha-beta-depleted transplantation in children (dated by TCRdb to between 2015 and 2016). With respect to the entire study: Using TCR repertoire profiling, the study quantitatively followed how T-cell immune reconstitution unfolded in children after TCRalphabeta/CD19-depleted allogeneic hematopoietic cell transplantation.

On this clonotype: The antigen it recognizes is unknown. No base qualities exist here, and no much larger clone lies one base off it.

CDR1 and CDR2 are read off the germline V gene (reference sequence) as MNHEY and SMNVEV. Clipping removes 2 bases from V and 2 bases from J, with 6 as the unmatched junction base count. Inclusive of the bounding cysteine and phenylalanine, the CDR3 is 18 residues long. The sequence is cut down to CDR3 DNA, 54 bases in frame from base 1. The library was prepared using PCR. Sequenced using an Illumina HiSeq 2500. Molecular barcoding was employed in the preparation of TCR libraries, with unique molecular identifiers being used to normalize TCRbeta repertoire quantification. TCRdb cleaned the public reads at Q25 with fastp, built clones with MiXCR and kept in-frame beta chains. Each entry is one CDR3 protein sequence, shown with its most common DNA and genes. Within this sample are more than 550,000 distinct CDR3 sequences, with 10% of them counted one time only. The ten most abundant clones make up roughly 4% of the sample.

The sample was PBMCs from the stem cell graft donor, taken from the stem cell graft. The V and J genes are TRBV27 and TRBJ2-6; a stretch of 10 junction bases matches TRBD2. This TCR was sampled from a human donor who donated a stem cell graft to a child with acute myeloid leukemia. The CDR3 has the sequence CASSLRLAGDTGANVLTF. The sequence in DNA is TGTGCCAGCAGTTTACGGCTAGCGGGAGACACTGGGGCCAACGTCCTGACTTTC.